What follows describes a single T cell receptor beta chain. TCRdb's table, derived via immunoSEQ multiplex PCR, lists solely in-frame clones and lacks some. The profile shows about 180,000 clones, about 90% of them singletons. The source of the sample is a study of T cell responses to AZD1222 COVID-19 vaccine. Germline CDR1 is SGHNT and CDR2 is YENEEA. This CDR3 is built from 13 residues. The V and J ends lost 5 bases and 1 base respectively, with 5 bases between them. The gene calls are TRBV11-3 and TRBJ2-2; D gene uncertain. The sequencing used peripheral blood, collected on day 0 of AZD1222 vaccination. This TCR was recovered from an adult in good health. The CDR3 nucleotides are TGTGCCAGCAGCCCCCAGAACACCGGGGAGCTGTTTTTT. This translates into CASSPQNTGELFF.